A selection of T cell receptor beta chains follows, all from one sample in a study of T cells in Graves' hyperthyroidism and ophthalmopathy. One entry per CDR3 protein results from TCRdb running MiXCR on the multiplex PCR reads. This sample has about 640,000 distinct CDR3 sequences, with roughly 20% found just once. The sequenced sample was blood. The receptors come from a man aged 25-45 years with Graves' ophthalmopathy. Each CDR3 is given with its conserved first and last residue. A D gene is named only where the DNA matches it firmly. Rows give clone size only sometimes, using once, few, many, or a class for an expanded clone.

j_call,v_call,cdr3_length,clone_size,d_call,cdr3_nt,cdr3_aa
TRBJ2-7,TRBV7-2,15,few,-,TGTGCCAGCAGCTTAGATCCGGGACCCACATACGAGCAGTACTTC,CASSLDPGPTYEQYF
TRBJ2-3,TRBV6-1,15,-,TRBD2,TGTGCCAGCAGCCCCGGGACTAGCGGGAGGGGCACGCAGTATTTT,CASSPGTSGRGTQYF
TRBJ1-5,TRBV20-1,12,-,-,TGCAGTGCAAATGGGGGGACCGGGCCCCAGCATTTT,CSANGGTGPQHF
TRBJ2-6,TRBV6-1,15,-,TRBD1,TGTGCCAGCAGCCGGACAGGGGACGGGGCCAACGTCCTGACTTTC,CASSRTGDGANVLTF
TRBJ1-1,TRBV20-1,13,many,-,TGCAGTGCGGAACTGATAACAGGCCCTGAAGCTTTCTTT,CSAELITGPEAFF
TRBJ2-7,TRBV14,18,many,TRBD1,TGTGCCAGCAGCCAAGATATAGGACTGACAGGGGGCCTCTACGAGCAGTACTTC,CASSQDIGLTGGLYEQYF
TRBJ2-7,TRBV10-3,16,-,TRBD2,TGTGCCATCAGTGAGCCAGCTAGCGGGAGCCGCTACGAGCAGTACTTC,CAISEPASGSRYEQYF
TRBJ1-5,TRBV30,15,many,TRBD1,TGTGCCTGGAGGCCGACAGGGGGCAGGGATCAGCCCCAGCATTTT,CAWRPTGGRDQPQHF
TRBJ1-5,TRBV2,14,-,-,TGTGCCAGCAGTGAAGGGTATAGCAACCAGCCCCAGCATTTT,CASSEGYSNQPQHF
TRBJ2-7,TRBV7-2,14,-,-,TGTGCCAGCAGCACGAGGGCCGGGCCCTCCGAGCAGTACTTC,CASSTRAGPSEQYF
TRBJ2-1,TRBV11-3,13,few,-,TGTGCCAGCAGCTTAGGACTATTCGCTGAGCAGTTCTTC,CASSLGLFAEQFF
TRBJ1-2,TRBV5-5,15,few,-,TGTGCCAGCAGCTTGGTCCTCGGCAGCCCCTATGGCTACACCTTC,CASSLVLGSPYGYTF
TRBJ1-2,TRBV7-3,13,-,-,TGTGCCAGCAGCTTGGGAGGGTCGAAAGGCTACACCTTC,CASSLGGSKGYTF
TRBJ2-5,TRBV28,22,-,TRBD2,TGTGCCAGCAGTCCTGGGATCACTATTCTCGGGACTAGCGGGAGGCGACAAGAGACCCAGTACTTC,CASSPGITILGTSGRRQETQYF
TRBJ2-3,TRBV20-1,17,-,TRBD2,TGCAGTGCAAGCACTAGCGGGGGTGAGAGTGGCACAGATACGCAGTATTTT,CSASTSGGESGTDTQYF
TRBJ2-1,TRBV13,14,few,-,TGTGCCAGCAGCCCGGCCCCCCCGGACCGCGAGCAGTTCTTC,CASSPAPPDREQFF
TRBJ2-7,TRBV7-8,15,-,-,TGTGCCAGCAGCTTGGCTAGAATGAACTCCTACGAGCAGTACTTC,CASSLARMNSYEQYF
TRBJ2-7,TRBV28,15,few,-,TGTGCCAGCAGTATACAGGGAGCCCCCTCCTACGAGCAGTACTTC,CASSIQGAPSYEQYF
TRBJ2-2,TRBV27,13,-,-,TGTGCCAGCAGAGTTCGGAACACCGGGGAGCTGTTTTTT,CASRVRNTGELFF
TRBJ1-1,TRBV28,16,many,-,TGTGCCAGCACCTCCCCAGGATTTGGCGGTGACACTGAAGCTTTCTTT,CASTSPGFGGDTEAFF
TRBJ2-7,TRBV27,13,few,-,TGTGCCAGCAGTTTATCGAAGGGAAACGAGCAGTACTTC,CASSLSKGNEQYF
TRBJ2-7,TRBV7-2,17,-,-,TGTGCCAGCAGCTTAGTTGGGGGGGGCGCAAGTTCCTACGAGCAGTACTTC,CASSLVGGGASSYEQYF
TRBJ2-5,TRBV3-1,16,-,-,TGTGCCAGCAGCCAAGATCAGACAGCGGCTCAAGAGACCCAGTACTTC,CASSQDQTAAQETQYF
TRBJ2-7,TRBV2,15,many,TRBD1,TGTGCCAGCAAATCAATGGGGACAGGGGTCAACGAGCAGTACTTC,CASKSMGTGVNEQYF
TRBJ2-7,TRBV5-1,15,many,-,TGCGCCAGCAGCTTGGAAGGGGGAGGTCCTGCCGAGCAGTACTTC,CASSLEGGGPAEQYF
TRBJ2-5,TRBV9,16,-,-,TGTGCCAGCAGCGTCGAGGGACGTACGTACCAAGAGACCCAGTACTTC,CASSVEGRTYQETQYF
TRBJ2-2,TRBV6-1,15,once,TRBD2,TGTGCCACTCTATTAGCGGGAGGATTATCCGGGGAGCTGTTTTTT,CATLLAGGLSGELFF
TRBJ1-1,TRBV30,15,many,-,TGTGCCTGGAGAGACCGACAGACTTTGAGCACTGAAGCTTTCTTT,CAWRDRQTLSTEAFF
TRBJ2-3,TRBV5-5,13,many,-,TGTGCCAGCAGCGACGGGACTACAGATACGCAGTATTTT,CASSDGTTDTQYF
TRBJ1-1,TRBV7-3,15,few,-,TGTGCCAGCAGCTTAACGCCAGAGGGAGGGACTGAAGCTTTCTTT,CASSLTPEGGTEAFF
TRBJ2-1,TRBV20-1,14,many,TRBD2,TGCAGTGCTAGCCCTAGCGGGTTTAGCAATGAGCAGTTCTTC,CSASPSGFSNEQFF
TRBJ2-3,TRBV5-1,14,many,-,TGCGCCAGCAGTCTAGAGGGCCGCACAGATACGCAGTATTTT,CASSLEGRTDTQYF
TRBJ2-7,TRBV27,14,few,-,TGTGCCAGCAGAGACAGCGGAGGTCACTACGAGCAGTACTTC,CASRDSGGHYEQYF
TRBJ2-6,TRBV4-1,16,-,TRBD1,TGCGCCAGCAGCCAACCGACAGGGTCTGGGGCCAACGTCCTGACTTTC,CASSQPTGSGANVLTF
TRBJ2-2,TRBV6-5,14,few,-,TGTGCCAGCAGTTACTCCTATGGCGCCGGGGAGCTGTTTTTT,CASSYSYGAGELFF
TRBJ1-1,TRBV20-1,15,few,-,TGCAGTGCTAGAGATCCCCAGAATATGAACACTGAAGCTTTCTTT,CSARDPQNMNTEAFF
TRBJ2-5,TRBV6-5,15,few,-,TGTGCCAGCAGTTACTCGGAACGTAGGGGAGGGACCCAGTACTTC,CASSYSERRGGTQYF
TRBJ1-2,TRBV5-5,13,-,-,TGTGCCAGCAGCCCCGATAATAACTATGGCTACACCTTC,CASSPDNNYGYTF
TRBJ1-6,TRBV27,18,many,-,TGTGCCAGCACCTCGAGGGGGGTTGGAGGAATGAATAATTCACCCCTCCACTTT,CASTSRGVGGMNNSPLHF
TRBJ1-5,TRBV18,14,many,TRBD1,TGTGCCAGCTCACCGCAGGGGGAGGTTCAGCCCCAGCATTTT,CASSPQGEVQPQHF
TRBJ1-2,TRBV29-1,16,-,TRBD1,TGCAGCGTTTCACCTTCAGGGGGCTGGGGAAACTATGGCTACACCTTC,CSVSPSGGWGNYGYTF
TRBJ2-2,TRBV7-6,19,-,TRBD2,TGTGCCAGCAGCCCTCTAGCGGGAGGGCCGTTCGCGAACACCGGGGAGCTGTTTTTT,CASSPLAGGPFANTGELFF
TRBJ2-3,TRBV3-1,13,many,-,TGTGCCAGCAGCCAATTCGGCACAGATACGCAGTATTTT,CASSQFGTDTQYF
TRBJ2-5,TRBV28,14,many,-,TGTGCCAGCAGTTCCTCCGAGCTAGCGGAGACCCAGTACTTC,CASSSSELAETQYF
TRBJ2-7,TRBV12-3/TRBV12-4,13,many,-,TGTGCCAGCAGTTTAGATGCTGGGACGGGGCAGTACTTC,CASSLDAGTGQYF
TRBJ2-1,TRBV2,15,many,TRBD2,TGTGCCAGCAGCGACGATAGCGGGAGCGGGTATGAGCAGTTCTTC,CASSDDSGSGYEQFF
TRBJ1-6,TRBV10-2,14,-,-,TGCGCCAGCAGTGATCGGGACAAGAATTCACCCCTCCACTTT,CASSDRDKNSPLHF
TRBJ1-5,TRBV15,13,-,-,TGTGCCACCAGCGGGGGGAGCAATCAGCCCCAGCATTTT,CATSGGSNQPQHF
TRBJ1-1,TRBV29-1,14,few,-,TGCAGCGTTGATGCCCAGGACTTGAACACTGAAGCTTTCTTT,CSVDAQDLNTEAFF
TRBJ1-4,TRBV10-3,14,few,-,TGTGCCATCAGTGCCGCCCAGGTTGGCGAAAAACTGTTTTTT,CAISAAQVGEKLFF
TRBJ1-2,TRBV29-1,12,many,-,TGCAGCGTTGAGGGTCCTAACTATGGCTACACCTTC,CSVEGPNYGYTF
TRBJ2-2,TRBV3-1,12,-,-,TGTGCCAGCAGCCAAGGGCGCGGGGAGCTGTTTTTT,CASSQGRGELFF
TRBJ2-1,TRBV28,11,-,-,TGTGCCAGCGCTGAAAACAATGAGCAGTTCTTC,CASAENNEQFF
TRBJ2-7,TRBV20-1,12,-,-,TGCAGTGCCAGAGGGAACCTCTACGAGCAGTACTTC,CSARGNLYEQYF